This T cell receptor (beta chain) comes out of a study of blood T cells in healthy people across ages. Study observations and caveats: TCR beta diversity tracked closely with naive T cell percentage. Higher diversity, along with more naive CD4+ cells, distinguished long-lived donors from aged donors.

With regard to this clonotype: What it recognizes is unknown.

A sample-barcoded 5' primer and a J-beta primer mix were used in a second PCR of about 6 to 11 cycles. TCRdb independently ran MiXCR on the 5' RACE reads; one entry per CDR3 protein. In the table there are around 690,000 distinct CDR3 sequences, roughly three fifths of which are singletons. Germline V CDR1 and CDR2: SGHDN, FVKESK. The junction had 4 bases not matched to a gene; V was cut back by 3 bases and J by 3 bases. The CDR3 extends over 15 amino acids. The TCR comes from a man aged 60 to 75 in good health. The chain employs TRBV14 and TRBJ2-7, with 11 positions matching TRBD1. Sequencing was performed on blood. The CDR3 region has the DNA TGTGCCAGCAGCCACGGACAGGGGGCCTACTACGAGCAGTACTTC. This gives the protein CASSHGQGAYYEQYF.